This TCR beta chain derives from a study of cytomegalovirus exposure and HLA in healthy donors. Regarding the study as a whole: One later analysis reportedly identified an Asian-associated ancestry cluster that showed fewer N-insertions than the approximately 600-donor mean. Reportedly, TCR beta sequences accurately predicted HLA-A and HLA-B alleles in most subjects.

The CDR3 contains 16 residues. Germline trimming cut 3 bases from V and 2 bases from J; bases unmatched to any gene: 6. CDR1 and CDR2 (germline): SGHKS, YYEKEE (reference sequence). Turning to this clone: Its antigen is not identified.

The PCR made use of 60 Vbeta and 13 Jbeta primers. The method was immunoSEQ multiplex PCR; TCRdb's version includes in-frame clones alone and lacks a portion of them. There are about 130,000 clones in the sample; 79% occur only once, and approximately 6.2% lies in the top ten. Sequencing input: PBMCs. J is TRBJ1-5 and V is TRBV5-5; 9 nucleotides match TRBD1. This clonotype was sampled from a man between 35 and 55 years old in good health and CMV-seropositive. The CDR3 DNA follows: TGTGCCAGCAGCTCCGGGACAGGGTATGGCAATCAGCCCCAGCATTTT. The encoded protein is CASSSGTGYGNQPQHF.